The next 9 T cell receptor beta chains were all read from a single sample in a study of blood T cells in healthy people across ages. For the second PCR, which ran for about 7 to 11 cycles, a sample-barcoded 5' primer and a J-beta primer mix were used. Via MiXCR, TCRdb re-called the 5' RACE reads, giving one row per CDR3 protein. The data hold around 1.7 million distinct CDR3 sequences, with 28% observed a single time. Sequences were obtained from blood. Receptors originate from a woman in her twenties or thirties in good health.

This clonotype turned up a few times. The gene calls are TRBV20-1 and TRBJ2-3; 10 nucleotides agree with TRBD2. This CDR3 contains 15 residues. Germline V CDR1 and CDR2: DFQATT, SNEGSKA (reference sequence). With 6 bases clipped from V and 4 bases from J, the junction kept 10 bases outside the gene matches. DNA for the CDR3: TGCAGTGCCCGAGCGGCTAGCGGGAGCCCAGATACGCAGTATTTT. Its protein product is CSARAASGSPDTQYF.

At least ten counts were recorded for this clonotype. The V and J genes are TRBV12-3 or TRBV12-4 and TRBJ2-1, with D perhaps TRBD2 (5 bases). V gave up 5 bases and J gave up 4 bases, with 15 bases separating them. The CDR3 is 15 amino acids. The CDR3 here is CASSKRSGLYNEQFF. For the CDR3, the DNA is TGTGCCAGCAGTAAGAGGTCGGGATTATACAATGAGCAGTTCTTC.

This clonotype turned up a few times. The V call is TRBV7-9, the J call TRBJ2-1; TRBD1 matches at 9 bases. The length of the CDR3 is 15 residues. V was pared by 5 bases and J by 6 bases, with 8 bases of the junction left unmatched. Germline assignment: CDR1 SEHNR and CDR2 FQNEAQ (reference sequence). As DNA, the CDR3 is TGTGCCAGCAGCCAAACCGGGACAGGGATCAATGAGCAGTTCTTC. This sequence encodes CASSQTGTGINEQFF.

This clonotype was detected only a few times. The chain combines TRBV4-1 with TRBJ1-2, with D possibly matching TRBD1 (5 bases). The ends were cut back, 0 bases at V and 4 bases at J, with 9 bases in the middle. Germline CDR1 and CDR2: MGHRA and YSYEKL. This CDR3 region has 14 residues. CDR3 DNA: TGCGCCAGCAGCCAAGAACAGGTGGTCTATGGCTACACCTTC. It specifies CASSQEQVVYGYTF.

This clonotype has a handful of counts. The J gene is TRBJ2-7, the V gene TRBV11-2, with 7 bases lining up with TRBD1. V lost 5 bases to trimming and J lost 12 bases; unmatched junction nucleotides: 7. CDR1 is SGHAT, CDR2 FQNNGV, per germline. This CDR3 has 11 residues. The CDR3 region is CASSPGQAMYF. The CDR3 region has the DNA TGTGCCAGCAGCCCCGGACAGGCAATGTACTTC.

This clonotype has at least ten counts. This chain links TRBV5-5 with TRBJ2-7; perhaps TRBD2 as D (6 bases). V was pared by 0 bases and J by 2 bases, with 12 bases between. CDR3 size: 15 residues. Germline V gene sequence: CDR1 SGHKS, CDR2 YYEKEE (reference sequence). The chain's CDR3 is CASSLAGTETYEQYF. The CDR3, as DNA: TGTGCCAGCAGCTTGGCCGGGACTGAGACCTACGAGCAGTACTTC.

Remarks on this clonotype: Possible read error: a much larger clone is one base away. The chain is built from TRBV11-2 and TRBJ2-1; tentative D call: TRBD2 (6 bases). The germline gives CDR1 SGHAT, CDR2 FQNNGV. The CDR3 has 14 residues. The CDR3 DNA reads TGTGTCAGCAGCTCACGTATAGCGGACAATGAGCAGTTCTTC. Encoded protein: CVSSSRIADNEQFF.

This clonotype turned up a few times. A much larger clone lies a single base off, so this may be a read error. The J gene is TRBJ2-4, the V gene TRBV28; D unclear. The germline CDR1 and CDR2 sequences are MDHEN and SYDVKM. The CDR3 contains 11 residues. CDR3 loop: CVSTPSGEQYF. The CDR3 bases are TGTGTCAGCACTCCATCGGGTGAGCAGTACTTC.

The chain is built from TRBV5-1 and TRBJ1-3, with D tentatively TRBD1 (5 bases). V was clipped by 4 bases and J by 4 bases, with 12 bases between them. The CDR3 runs 14 residues. Germline CDR1 reads SGHRS; CDR2 reads YFSETQ. CDR3 region: CASSPGTPGNTIYF. The CDR3 DNA reads TGCGCCAGCAGCCCTGGGACGCCGGGAAACACCATATATTTT.